This is a list of T cell receptor beta chains from one sample in a study of T cells after somatic rescue of genetic block. The data were produced by immunoSEQ multiplex PCR, yet TCRdb's version contains in-frame clones alone and is incomplete. The sample gives about 52,000 clones, around 96% of which show up once; more than 0.075% is in the top ten. Input material: peripheral blood mononuclear cells (PBMCs). Source of these receptors: a child less than two years old. The conserved cysteine and the conserved F or W are not part of the CDR3 here. Clone sizes are given selectively: once, few, many, or a class where the clone is expanded.

>TRBJ2-7|TRBV2|NA
ASSGGTGVYEQY
>TRBJ2-1|TRBV5-1|NA
ASSLEAGSYNEQF
>TRBJ2-5|TRBV5-4|NA
ASSYTGSGRETQY
>TRBJ2-7|TRBV7-2|NA
ASSLRTGKVLYEQY
>TRBJ2-7|TRBV7-6|NA
ASSAGTSGYEQY
>TRBJ2-3|TRBV5-1|NA
ASSLRGRDTQY
>TRBJ2-6|TRBV19|NA
ATLTGTGYSGANVLT
>TRBJ2-2|TRBV18|NA
ASSPISQNTGELF
>TRBJ2-7|TRBV4-2|NA
ASSQRPGLADYEQY
>TRBJ1-2|TRBV4-1|few
ASSQEGTAGYT
>TRBJ2-1|TRBV7-8|NA
ASSEGPVVGVYNEQF
>TRBJ2-3|TRBV9|NA
ASSADSYSTDTQY
>TRBJ2-1|TRBV2|NA
ASSPLNERERGF